Detailed here is one T cell receptor beta chain. The junction departs from the called germline gene at one end, perhaps through a read error. Sequencing was performed with immunoSEQ multiplex PCR; in TCRdb, only in-frame clones are kept and a portion is missing. In the table there are about 4,200 clones, just under 80% of which are singletons. Brentuximab vedotin exposure varied among the patients, all of whom had relapsed after autologous stem cell transplantation. The record originates from a study of PD-1 blockade in classical Hodgkin lymphoma. This TCR was recovered from a human donor with classical Hodgkin lymphoma. The material was peripheral blood mononuclear cells (PBMCs), obtained at baseline.

The CDR3 loop reads CASSWAGLDTGAFF. In DNA form, the CDR3 reads TGTGCCAGCAGCTGGGCGGGGTTGGACACTGGAGCTTTCTTT. The chain uses TRBV6-5 and TRBJ1-1; weak D call: TRBD1 (5 bases). The CDR3 is 14 amino acids. Germline lookup yields CDR1 MNHEY and CDR2 SVGAGI.